This T cell receptor (beta chain) derives from a study of immune evolution from preneoplasia to lung adenocarcinoma (dated by TCRdb to the early 2020s). Looking at the study overall: HLA loss of heterozygosity was observed in approximately 7%, 15% and 30% of AIS, MIA and ADC lesions, respectively, and was not observed in any AAH lesions. TCR sequencing data were obtained from about 46 patients. The immune data were integrated with whole exome sequencing and methylation data obtained from the same cohort of nodules. The overall cohort was made up of some 49 patients with pulmonary nodules who had surgical resection. It was reported in the study that 85 to 120 samples were used for TCR sequencing. Resected precursor lesions (AAH, AIS, MIA) and invasive adenocarcinomas were compared with paired morphologically normal lung tissue. Sample size was determined by specimen availability and not by a prior power calculation. The study used immune gene expression, TCR sequencing and multiplex immunofluorescence to profile the immune contexture of lung adenocarcinoma precursors and invasive adenocarcinoma. POLYSOLVER was used to infer Class I HLA alleles from exome data, while LOHHLA was used to detect allele-specific HLA loss.

TCR beta CDR3 regions were sequenced from DNA using the immunoSEQ hsTCRbeta Kit. In the original analysis: The ImmunoSEQ Analyzer was used to analyse the TCR sequencing data. T cell clonality was calculated on productive rearrangements as 1 minus Pielou's evenness. The inverse Simpson index, applied to productive templates, was used to measure T cell diversity. T cell density was expressed as TCR beta template counts normalized to usable DNA, with usable DNA estimated by amplifying and sequencing housekeeping genes. TCR metrics were compared across histologic stages using two-sided Kruskal-Wallis tests. In TCRdb, the immuneACCESS table is reduced to in-frame sequences with V and J assigned. These tables do not hold every clone; where another copy was compared, an unresolved V gene accounts for under half, and the others remain unexplained. The V and J calls and clone size come from that table; D and trimming were worked out from the DNA. The sample yields over 6,500 clones; about 86% were counted once. About 2.1% of the sample lies in the top ten.

Taken from the germline V gene (reference sequence), the CDR1 and CDR2 loops are SEHNR and FQNEAQ. V is cut back by 3 bases and J by 7 bases, with 5 bases in the junction unmatched. Reading from cysteine to phenylalanine, the CDR3 counts 16 amino acids. The kept DNA is CDR3 alone, 48 bases in frame from the first base. This clone was detected only a few times. Its target antigen remains unknown. The sample holds no much larger clone one base away, and base qualities are not on file. The investigation overall reported the following: Because every patient came from Japan and China, how well the results apply to Western populations was uncertain. T cell clonality was highest in KRAS-mutant nodules compared with EGFR-mutant or double wild-type lesions. The highest clonality was observed in normal lung, whereas higher T cell density and diversity but lower clonality appeared to be present in later-stage lesions. Normal lung had the highest top T cell clone frequencies, which appeared to decline progressively from AAH through AIS, MIA and invasive adenocarcinoma. Findings were based on association rather than direct causation; larger cohorts with long-term follow-up and longitudinal biopsies were deemed needed.

The patients had resection in Japan or China between the mid-2010s and the late 2010s. The histologic diagnosis of each case was independently confirmed on H&E slides by two lung cancer pathologists. Macro-dissection after pathologic assessment enriched premalignant or tumor cells for nucleic acid extraction. DNA was isolated from FFPE tissue using the AllPrep DNA/RNA FFPE Kit. Sequencing was carried out using FFPE invasive lung adenocarcinoma tissue. The cell subset or site tag for this specimen amounts to: frankly invasive lung adenocarcinoma (ADC). The chain uses TRBV7-9 and TRBJ2-1, with 14 middle bases fitting TRBD2. The receptor was isolated from a person between 45 and 75 years old with lung adenocarcinoma. Here the CDR3 is given as CASSFYGTSGGNEQFF. The bases are TGTGCCAGCAGCTTTTACGGGACTAGCGGGGGAAATGAGCAGTTCTTC. With all but the CDR3 taken from the reference TRBV7-9 and TRBJ2-1 genes, the full variable domain is: DTGVSQNPRHKITKRGQNVTFRCDPISEHNRLYWYRQTLGQGPEFLTYFQNEAQLEKSRLLSDRFSAERPKGSFSTLEIQRTEQGDSAMYLCASSFYGTSGGNEQFFGPGTRLTVL.